This T cell receptor (beta chain) was captured by sequencing in a study of T cell responses to AZD1222 COVID-19 vaccine. Libraries were prepared by immunoSEQ multiplex PCR; TCRdb keeps only in-frame clonotypes and omits some of them. The data show some 120,000 clones, approximately 90% seen once. The germline gives CDR1 SGHRS, CDR2 YFSETQ. CDR3 length: 17 residues. The J segment lost 5 bases and the V segment lost 0 bases, leaving 7 bases of the junction unmatched. As to this clone: The target antigen is unknown.

Study-wide points: Donor demographics were predominantly white British with a female majority; clonal diversity may be underestimated. Researchers took repertoire samples only after the peak T cell response had come.

The rearrangement links TRBV5-1 to TRBJ1-6, with 8 bases fitting TRBD1. Sequencing used peripheral blood, obtained on day 0 of MenACWY control vaccination. The TCR was taken from an adult in good health. The CDR3 loop is CASSLERTGKNNSPLHF. The DNA for the CDR3 is TGCGCCAGCAGCTTGGAGCGGACAGGGAAGAATAATTCACCCCTCCACTTT.